This is a list of T cell receptor beta chains from one sample in a study of blood T cell repertoires in COVID-19. Here immunoSEQ multiplex PCR was the method, and the copy in TCRdb shows in-frame clones only, minus some. The table has 28,000 or so clones, around 93% seen once. The sequenced sample consisted of peripheral blood. The receptors were sampled from a human donor in a cohort sampled during active COVID-19. Both conserved end residues are part of each CDR3. The D gene is left open where the match is weak. Rows may omit the clone size; those that give it use once, few, many or a size class.

clone_size: -; j_call: TRBJ2-1; d_call: -; v_call: TRBV30; cdr3_nt: TGTGCCTGGAGTGGGGCACGACGGTTTAAGCAGTTCTTC; cdr3_aa: CAWSGARRFKQFF
clone_size: -; j_call: TRBJ2-5; d_call: TRBD2; v_call: TRBV2; cdr3_nt: TGTGCCAGCAGTGAAGCCCTAGCGGTGTCCCAAGAGACCCAGTACTTC; cdr3_aa: CASSEALAVSQETQYF
clone_size: -; j_call: TRBJ1-6; d_call: -; v_call: TRBV6-6; cdr3_nt: TGTGCCAGCAGCCCAGATGGGCTCTCCTATAATTCACCCCTCCACTTT; cdr3_aa: CASSPDGLSYNSPLHF
clone_size: -; j_call: TRBJ1-2; d_call: TRBD1; v_call: TRBV27; cdr3_nt: TGTGCCAGCAGTTCGTTCGGGACAGGGGGTGGCTACACCTTC; cdr3_aa: CASSSFGTGGGYTF
clone_size: once; j_call: TRBJ1-2; d_call: -; v_call: TRBV28; cdr3_nt: TGTGCCAGCAGTTCAGGGCTCTATGGCTACACCTTC; cdr3_aa: CASSSGLYGYTF
clone_size: once; j_call: TRBJ1-5; d_call: -; v_call: TRBV5-8; cdr3_nt: TGTGCCAGCAGCTTTGTCGTAAATCAGCCCCAGCATTTT; cdr3_aa: CASSFVVNQPQHF
clone_size: once; j_call: TRBJ2-7; d_call: -; v_call: TRBV7-8; cdr3_nt: TGTGCCAGCAGCTTAGCGCTAGGACAGTCCTACGAGCAGTACTTC; cdr3_aa: CASSLALGQSYEQYF
clone_size: -; j_call: TRBJ2-7; d_call: -; v_call: TRBV14; cdr3_nt: TGTGCCAGCAGCCGAGGCCTATACTACGAGCAGTACTTC; cdr3_aa: CASSRGLYYEQYF
clone_size: -; j_call: TRBJ2-7; d_call: TRBD2; v_call: TRBV2; cdr3_nt: TGTGCCAGCAGTGAGGAAGCGGGGGGGCCCTACGAGCAGTACTTC; cdr3_aa: CASSEEAGGPYEQYF
clone_size: -; j_call: TRBJ2-1; d_call: TRBD2; v_call: TRBV5-6; cdr3_nt: TGTGCCAGCAGCTTATTTGGGACTAGCGGTCCCAATGAGCAGTTCTTC; cdr3_aa: CASSLFGTSGPNEQFF
clone_size: -; j_call: TRBJ2-7; d_call: -; v_call: TRBV6-2/TRBV6-3; cdr3_nt: TGTGCCGGCAGCCCAGAAGGACTTGGCTCCTACGAGCAGTACTTC; cdr3_aa: CAGSPEGLGSYEQYF
clone_size: -; j_call: TRBJ1-1; d_call: TRBD1; v_call: TRBV27; cdr3_nt: TGTGCCAGCACCCCTCCCCCGGGACAGGTCCCTACCACTGAAGCTTTCTTT; cdr3_aa: CASTPPPGQVPTTEAFF
clone_size: -; j_call: TRBJ2-7; d_call: -; v_call: TRBV3-1/TRBV3-2; cdr3_nt: TGTGCCAGCAGCCACCAGGGGACCTACGAGCAGTACTTC; cdr3_aa: CASSHQGTYEQYF
clone_size: once; j_call: TRBJ1-4; d_call: -; v_call: TRBV5-1; cdr3_nt: TGCGCCAGCAGCTTGTCCCCCCGGACAGATGAAAAACTGTTTTTT; cdr3_aa: CASSLSPRTDEKLFF
clone_size: few; j_call: TRBJ1-4; d_call: -; v_call: TRBV5-1; cdr3_nt: TGCGCCAGCAGCCCGGAGCCAGGGAGGGGTGTTACGGAAAAACTGTTTTTT; cdr3_aa: CASSPEPGRGVTEKLFF
clone_size: -; j_call: TRBJ2-5; d_call: -; v_call: TRBV2; cdr3_nt: TGTGCCAGCAGGGCCCCTAGAGAGACCCAGTACTTC; cdr3_aa: CASRAPRETQYF
clone_size: -; j_call: TRBJ2-7; d_call: TRBD1; v_call: TRBV6-5; cdr3_nt: TGTGCCAGCAGTAAGGGGGCTATCTACGAGCAGTACTTC; cdr3_aa: CASSKGAIYEQYF
clone_size: -; j_call: TRBJ2-2; d_call: -; v_call: TRBV21-1; cdr3_nt: TGTGCCAGCAGCAGCCCCGACAGGGAACTAGGGGGCGGTTTT; cdr3_aa: CASSSPDRELGGGF
clone_size: -; j_call: TRBJ1-1; d_call: -; v_call: TRBV5-1; cdr3_nt: TGCGCCAGCAGCACAAGACAGAACATGAACACTGAAGCTTTCTTT; cdr3_aa: CASSTRQNMNTEAFF
clone_size: -; j_call: TRBJ1-5; d_call: TRBD1; v_call: TRBV2; cdr3_nt: TGTGCCAGCAGTCTAGAAAGACAGGGGGGAGGACCCCAGCATTTT; cdr3_aa: CASSLERQGGGPQHF